What follows are 11 T cell receptor beta chains derived from one specimen sequenced in a study of shared clonotypes between healthy human individuals. Here immunoSEQ multiplex PCR was the method, and the copy in TCRdb shows in-frame clones only, minus some. Seen here are about 990,000 clones, around three quarters observed once, and the top ten hold roughly 0.57%. The sample comprised memory CD4+ T cells from PBMCs. Specified subset: CD45RA-negative fraction. These receptors came from a man between 18 and 29 years old in good health. Some clones in this sample may be carry-over from other donors' samples.

The V and J genes are TRBV2 and TRBJ2-1; 8 bases are a match to TRBD2. CDR1 and CDR2 from the germline V gene are SNHLY and FYNNEI. This CDR3 region has 11 residues. V lost 3 bases to trimming and J lost 12 bases; unmatched junction nucleotides: 1. This CDR3 is CASSDGRGQFF. As DNA, the CDR3 is TGTGCCAGCAGTGACGGGAGGGGGCAGTTCTTC.

This clone was recorded a few times. The chain is built from TRBV7-8 and TRBJ2-3; D is undetermined. The CDR3 is made up of 14 amino acids. Germline V CDR1 and CDR2: SGHVS, FQNEAQ. V dropped 0 bases and J dropped 7 bases, with 11 bases sitting between them. The CDR3 region is CASSLAWSTYTQYF. As DNA, the CDR3 is TGTGCCAGCAGCTTAGCGTGGAGTACCTATACGCAGTATTTT.

The chain employs TRBV28 and TRBJ2-4, with a weak D call TRBD2 (7 bases). Germline lookup yields CDR1 MDHEN and CDR2 SYDVKM. V lost 6 bases to trimming and J lost 0 bases, with 12 bases between them. This CDR3 spans 15 amino acids. The DNA of the CDR3 is TGTGCCAGCAGGGGGGGGGCCCTAGCCAAAAACATTCAGTACTTC. Its translation is CASRGGALAKNIQYF. Supplemented by reference TRBV28 and TRBJ2-4, the full variable domain reads DVKVTQSSRYLVKRTGEKVFLECVQDMDHENMFWYRQDPGLGLRLIYFSYDVKMKEKGDIPEGYSVSREKKERFSLILESASTNQTSMYLCASRGGALAKNIQYFGAGTRLSVL.

V usage is TRBV5-1 and J usage is TRBJ1-4, with D tentatively TRBD1 (5 bases). This CDR3 is built from 18 residues. The V end was cut by 0 bases, the J end by 2 bases, with 17 bases between. Germline V gene sequence: CDR1 SGHRS, CDR2 YFSETQ. The CDR3 protein is CASSLVPGGAGTNEKLFF. Written as DNA, the CDR3 is TGCGCCAGCAGCTTGGTTCCGGGGGGAGCTGGGACTAATGAAAAACTGTTTTTT.

Written as DNA, the CDR3 is TGTGCCAGCAGCCAAGGGTGGAGGGGCGGTGAGCAGTTCTTC. It encodes CASSQGWRGGEQFF. The chain is built from TRBV4-2 and TRBJ2-1; possible D gene TRBD2, 6 bases. This CDR3 region has 14 residues. V lost 1 base, J lost 9 bases, and 13 bases lay in between. Germline V gene data show CDR1 as LGHNA and CDR2 as YNFKEQ.

With regard to this clone: In the same sample, other DNA sequences code for this CDR3. CDR3: CASSQGRGEKLFF. In nucleotides, the CDR3 is TGCGCCAGCAGCCAAGGGAGGGGGGAAAAACTGTTTTTT. V gene TRBV4-1 combines with J gene TRBJ1-4; D possibly corresponds to TRBD1 (6 bases). V was trimmed by 1 base and J by 8 bases, leaving 8 bases between them. This CDR3 is 13 amino acids long. The germline CDR1 and CDR2 sequences are MGHRA and YSYEKL.

This clone has only a few counts. The chain employs TRBV7-2 and TRBJ1-3; the D is unclear. The CDR3 is made up of 11 amino acids. Per the germline V gene, CDR1 is SGHTA and CDR2 is FQGNSA. The V end was cut by 3 bases, the J end by 3 bases, with 0 bases between. The CDR3 DNA is TGTGCCAGCAGCTTTGGAAACACCATATATTTT. Translated: CASSFGNTIYF.

The V call is TRBV4-1, the J call TRBJ2-6; 7 positions match TRBD2. The junction had 11 bases not matched to a gene; V was cut back by 1 base and J by 2 bases. The V gene's germline CDR1 is MGHRA and CDR2 YSYEKL. This CDR3 region has 19 residues. This chain's CDR3 is CASSQAGGLLLAGANVLTF. As DNA, the CDR3 is TGCGCCAGCAGCCAAGCGGGAGGCCTGTTGTTAGCTGGGGCCAACGTCCTGACTTTC.

The V and J genes are TRBV18 and TRBJ2-2; possibly TRBD1 for D (6 bases). The V gene lost 4 bases and the J gene lost 3 bases, with 15 bases spanning the gap. The CDR3 loop spans 16 amino acids. CDR1 is KGHSH, CDR2 LQKENI, per germline. CDR3 in DNA: TGTGCCAGCTCACAACGAGCTAACAGGGACACCGGGGAGCTGTTTTTT. Protein sequence: CASSQRANRDTGELFF.

This sequence joins TRBV9 and TRBJ2-2; the match to TRBD1 covers 11 bases. Per the germline V gene, CDR1 is SGDLS and CDR2 is YYNGEE. V dropped 4 bases and J dropped 5; count of bases not matched to a gene: 4. The CDR3 has 15 amino acids. CDR3 sequence (DNA): TGTGCCAGCAGCCTAGGGACAGGGGGAACCGGGGAGCTGTTTTTT. It is translated as CASSLGTGGTGELFF.

The chain couples TRBV11-3 to TRBJ1-4; D is uncertain. CDR3 length: 14 residues. Germline values: CDR1 SGHNT, CDR2 YENEEA. V lost 2 bases and J 7 bases, leaving 11 bases between the germline ends. The DNA for the CDR3 is TGTGCCAGCAGCTTAAACATCCGAGGTGAAAAACTGTTTTTT. Its protein product is CASSLNIRGEKLFF. Full variable domain (outside the CDR3, taken from reference TRBV11-3 and TRBJ1-4): EAGVVQSPRYKIIEKKQPVAFWCNPISGHNTLYWYLQNLGQGPELLIRYENEEAVDDSQLPKDRFSAERLKGVDSTLKIQPAELGDSAVYLCASSLNIRGEKLFFGSGTQLSVL.